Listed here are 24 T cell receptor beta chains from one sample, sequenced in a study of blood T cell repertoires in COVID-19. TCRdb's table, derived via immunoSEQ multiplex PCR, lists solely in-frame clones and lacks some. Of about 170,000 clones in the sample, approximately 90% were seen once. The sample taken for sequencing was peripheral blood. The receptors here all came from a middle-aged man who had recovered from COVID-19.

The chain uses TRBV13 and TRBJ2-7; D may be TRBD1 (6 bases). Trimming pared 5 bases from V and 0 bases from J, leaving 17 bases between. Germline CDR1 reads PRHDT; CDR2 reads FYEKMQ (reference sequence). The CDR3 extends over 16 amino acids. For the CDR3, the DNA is TGTGCCAGCAGCGGATCTGGACAGAATTCCTCCTACGAGCAGTACTTC. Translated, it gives CASSGSGQNSSYEQYF.

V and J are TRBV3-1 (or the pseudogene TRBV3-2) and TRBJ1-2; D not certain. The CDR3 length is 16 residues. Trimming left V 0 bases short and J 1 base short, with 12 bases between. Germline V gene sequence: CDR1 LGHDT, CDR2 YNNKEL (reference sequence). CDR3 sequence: CASSQDQNRFNYGYTF. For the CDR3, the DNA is TGTGCCAGCAGCCAAGATCAGAATCGATTTAACTATGGCTACACCTTC.

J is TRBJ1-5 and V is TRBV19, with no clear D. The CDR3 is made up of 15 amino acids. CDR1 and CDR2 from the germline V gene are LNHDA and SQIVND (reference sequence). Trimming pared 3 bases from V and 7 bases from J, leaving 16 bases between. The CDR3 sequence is CASSIRDASGQPQHF. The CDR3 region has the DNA TGTGCCAGTAGTATTCGCGACGCCTCGGGGCAGCCCCAGCATTTT.

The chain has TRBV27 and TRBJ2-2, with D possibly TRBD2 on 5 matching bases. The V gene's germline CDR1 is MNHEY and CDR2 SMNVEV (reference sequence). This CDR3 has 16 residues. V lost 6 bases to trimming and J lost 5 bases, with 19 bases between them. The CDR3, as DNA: TGTGCCAGCAGCTCGCGGTCGGGAAGTGGGACCGGGGAGCTGTTTTTT. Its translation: CASSSRSGSGTGELFF.

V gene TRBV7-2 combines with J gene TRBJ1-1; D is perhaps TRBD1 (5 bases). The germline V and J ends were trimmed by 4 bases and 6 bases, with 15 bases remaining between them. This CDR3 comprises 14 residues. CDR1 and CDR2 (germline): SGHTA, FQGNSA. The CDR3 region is CASSYQGRSAEAFF. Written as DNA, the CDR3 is TGTGCCAGCAGCTATCAGGGAAGGAGCGCTGAAGCTTTCTTT. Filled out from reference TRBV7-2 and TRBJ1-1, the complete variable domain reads GAGVSQSPSNKVTEKGKDVELRCDPISGHTALYWYRQSLGQGLEFLIYFQGNSAPDKSGLPSDRFSAERTGGSVSTLTIQRTQQEDSAVYLCASSYQGRSAEAFFGQGTRLTVV.

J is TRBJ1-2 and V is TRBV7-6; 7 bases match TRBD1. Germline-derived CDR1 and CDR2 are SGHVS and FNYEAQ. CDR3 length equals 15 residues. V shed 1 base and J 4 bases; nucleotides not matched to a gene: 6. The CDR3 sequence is CASSLGTGALYGYTF. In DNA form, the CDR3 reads TGTGCCAGCAGCTTAGGAACAGGGGCCCTCTATGGCTACACCTTC.

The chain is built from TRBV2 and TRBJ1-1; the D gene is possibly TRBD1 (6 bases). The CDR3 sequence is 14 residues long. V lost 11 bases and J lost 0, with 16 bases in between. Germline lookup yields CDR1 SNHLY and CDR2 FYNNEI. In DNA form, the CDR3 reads TGTGCCGACACTCAGGGGAGTTTGAACACTGAAGCTTTCTTT. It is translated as CADTQGSLNTEAFF.

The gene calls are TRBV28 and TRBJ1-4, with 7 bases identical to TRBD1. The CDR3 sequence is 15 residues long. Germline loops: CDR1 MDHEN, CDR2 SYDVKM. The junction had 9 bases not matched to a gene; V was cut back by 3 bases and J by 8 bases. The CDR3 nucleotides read TGTGCCAGCAGTTTCGGACAGGCGGTGAGCGAAAAACTGTTTTTT. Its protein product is CASSFGQAVSEKLFF.

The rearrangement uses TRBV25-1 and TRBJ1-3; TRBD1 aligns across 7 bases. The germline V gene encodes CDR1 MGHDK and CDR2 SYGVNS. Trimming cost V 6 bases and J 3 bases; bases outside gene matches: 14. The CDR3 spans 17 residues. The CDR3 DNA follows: TGTGCCAGCAGACAATCCGGGACAGCCTCGTATGGAAACACCATATATTTT. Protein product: CASRQSGTASYGNTIYF.

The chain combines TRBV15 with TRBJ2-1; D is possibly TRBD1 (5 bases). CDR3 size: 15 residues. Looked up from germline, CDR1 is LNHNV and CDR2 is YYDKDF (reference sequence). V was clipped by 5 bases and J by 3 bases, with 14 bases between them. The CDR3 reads CATSHLRRGYNEQFF. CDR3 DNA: TGTGCCACCAGCCATCTACGAAGGGGCTACAATGAGCAGTTCTTC.

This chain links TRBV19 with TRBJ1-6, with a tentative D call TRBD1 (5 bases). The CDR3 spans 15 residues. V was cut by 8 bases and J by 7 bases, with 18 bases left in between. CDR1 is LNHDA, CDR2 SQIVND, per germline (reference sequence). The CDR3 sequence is CASDLKGLPNSPLHF. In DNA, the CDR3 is TGTGCCAGTGACCTGAAGGGACTGCCCAATTCACCCCTCCACTTT.

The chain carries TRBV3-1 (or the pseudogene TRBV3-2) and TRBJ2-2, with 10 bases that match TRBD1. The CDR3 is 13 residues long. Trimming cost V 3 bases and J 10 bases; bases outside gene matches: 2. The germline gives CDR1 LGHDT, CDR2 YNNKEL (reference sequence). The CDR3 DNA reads TGTGCCAGCAGCCAGACAGGGGGCGTGGAGCTGTTTTTT. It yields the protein CASSQTGGVELFF.

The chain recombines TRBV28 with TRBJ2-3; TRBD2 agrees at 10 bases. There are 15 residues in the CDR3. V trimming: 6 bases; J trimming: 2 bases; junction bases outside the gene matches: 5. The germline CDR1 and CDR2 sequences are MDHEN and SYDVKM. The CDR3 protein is CASRRAGGPTDTQYF. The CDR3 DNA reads TGTGCCAGCAGACGAGCGGGGGGGCCCACAGATACGCAGTATTTT.

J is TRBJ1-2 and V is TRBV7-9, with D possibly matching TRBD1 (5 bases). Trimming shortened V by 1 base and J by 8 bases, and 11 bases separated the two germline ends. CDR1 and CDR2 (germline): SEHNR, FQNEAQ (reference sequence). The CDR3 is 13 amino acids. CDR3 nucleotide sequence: TGTGCCAGCAGCTTAGGGGGAGGGGACGGCTACACCTTC. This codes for CASSLGGGDGYTF.

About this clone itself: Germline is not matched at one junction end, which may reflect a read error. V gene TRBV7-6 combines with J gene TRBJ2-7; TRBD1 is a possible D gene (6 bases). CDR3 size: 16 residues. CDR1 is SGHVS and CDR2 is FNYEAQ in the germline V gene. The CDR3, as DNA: TGTGCCAGCAGCGTAGCTTCAGGGGAGTCTCGCCGCGAGCAGTACTTC. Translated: CASSVASGESRREQYF. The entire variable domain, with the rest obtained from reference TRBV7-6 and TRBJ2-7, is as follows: GAGVSQSPRYKVTKRGQDVALRCDPISGHVSLYWYRQALGQGPEFLTYFNYEAQQDKSGLPNDRFSAERPEGSISTLTIQRTEQRDSAMYRCASSVASGESRREQYFGPGTRLTVT.

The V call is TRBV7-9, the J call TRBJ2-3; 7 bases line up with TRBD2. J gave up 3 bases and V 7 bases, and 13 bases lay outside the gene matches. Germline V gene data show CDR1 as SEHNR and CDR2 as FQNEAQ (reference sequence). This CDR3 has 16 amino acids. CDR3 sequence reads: CASIPYSGRGTDTQYF. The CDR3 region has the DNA TGTGCCAGCATCCCCTATAGCGGGCGGGGAACAGATACGCAGTATTTT. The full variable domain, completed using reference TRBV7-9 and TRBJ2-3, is DTGVSQNPRHKITKRGQNVTFRCDPISEHNRLYWYRQTLGQGPEFLTYFQNEAQLEKSRLLSDRFSAERPKGSFSTLEIQRTEQGDSAMYLCASIPYSGRGTDTQYFGPGTRLTVL.

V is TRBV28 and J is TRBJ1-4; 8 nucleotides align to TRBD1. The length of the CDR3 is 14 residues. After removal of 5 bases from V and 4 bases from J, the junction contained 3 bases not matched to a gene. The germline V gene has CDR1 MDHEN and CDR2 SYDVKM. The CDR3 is CASSQQGVNEKLFF. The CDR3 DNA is TGTGCCAGCAGTCAACAGGGGGTTAATGAAAAACTGTTTTTT. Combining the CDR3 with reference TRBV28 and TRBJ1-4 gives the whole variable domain DVKVTQSSRYLVKRTGEKVFLECVQDMDHENMFWYRQDPGLGLRLIYFSYDVKMKEKGDIPEGYSVSREKKERFSLILESASTNQTSMYLCASSQQGVNEKLFFGSGTQLSVL.

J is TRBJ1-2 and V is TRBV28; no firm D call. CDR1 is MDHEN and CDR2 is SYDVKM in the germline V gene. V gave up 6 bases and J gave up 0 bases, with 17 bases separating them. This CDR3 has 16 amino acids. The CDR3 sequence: CASSLTGGKANYGYTF. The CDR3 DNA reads TGTGCCAGCAGCTTGACGGGAGGGAAAGCTAACTATGGCTACACCTTC.

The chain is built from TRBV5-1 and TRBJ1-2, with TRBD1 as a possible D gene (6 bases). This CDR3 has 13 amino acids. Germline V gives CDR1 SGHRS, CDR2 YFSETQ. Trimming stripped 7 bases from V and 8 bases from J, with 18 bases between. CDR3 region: CASRTEPLFGYTF. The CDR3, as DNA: TGCGCCAGCCGGACAGAACCACTCTTCGGCTACACCTTC. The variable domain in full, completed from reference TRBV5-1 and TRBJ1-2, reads KAGVTQTPRYLIKTRGQQVTLSCSPISGHRSVSWYQQTPGQGLQFLFEYFSETQRNKGNFPGRFSGRQFSNSRSEMNVSTLELGDSALYLCASRTEPLFGYTFGSGTRLTVV.

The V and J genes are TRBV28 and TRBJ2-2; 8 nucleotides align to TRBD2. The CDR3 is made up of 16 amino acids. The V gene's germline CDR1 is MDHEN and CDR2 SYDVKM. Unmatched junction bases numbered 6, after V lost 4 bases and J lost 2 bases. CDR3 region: CASSYMGLVNTGELFF. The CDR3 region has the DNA TGTGCCAGCAGTTATATGGGACTAGTAAACACCGGGGAGCTGTTTTTT.

CDR3 in amino acids: CASSITGDSGANVLTF. The CDR3 DNA reads as TGTGCCAGTAGTATAACGGGAGACTCTGGGGCCAACGTCCTGACTTTC. The V gene is TRBV19, the J gene TRBJ2-6, with TRBD2 as a possible D gene (6 bases). V was pared by 2 bases and J by 0 bases, with 8 bases between. This CDR3 contains 16 residues. Germline V gene lookup returns CDR1 LNHDA and CDR2 SQIVND (reference sequence).

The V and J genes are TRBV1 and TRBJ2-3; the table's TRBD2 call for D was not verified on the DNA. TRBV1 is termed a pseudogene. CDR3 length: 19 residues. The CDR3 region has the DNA TGCACCAGCAGCCAGGGAGGACTAGCGGGGGGGCAAGTCACAGATACGCAGTATTTT. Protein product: CTSSQGGLAGGQVTDTQYF.

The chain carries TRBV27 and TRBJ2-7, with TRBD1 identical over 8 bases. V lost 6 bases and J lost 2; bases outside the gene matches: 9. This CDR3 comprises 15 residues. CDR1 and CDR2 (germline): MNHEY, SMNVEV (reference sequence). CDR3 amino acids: CASSTGTGLTYEQYF. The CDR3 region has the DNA TGTGCCAGCAGCACCGGGACAGGACTGACCTACGAGCAGTACTTC.

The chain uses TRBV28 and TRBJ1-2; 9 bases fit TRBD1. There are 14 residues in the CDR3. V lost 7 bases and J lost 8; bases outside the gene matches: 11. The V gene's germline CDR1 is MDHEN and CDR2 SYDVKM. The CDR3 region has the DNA TGTGCCAGCACTTCTACAGGGGGCTTCGGGGGCTACACCTTC. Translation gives CASTSTGGFGGYTF.